Below are 6 T cell receptor beta chains sequenced from a single sample in a study of cytomegalovirus exposure and HLA in healthy donors. Use of 60 Vbeta and 13 Jbeta primers characterized the PCR. TCRdb's copy holds only in-frame clones and misses some; the assay was immunoSEQ multiplex PCR. The sample has about 55,000 clones, 77% seen once. Sample: PBMCs. Source of these receptors: a female donor in good health and CMV-seronegative.

The chain has TRBV4-2 and TRBJ1-3, with a possible D match to TRBD1 (5 bases). Germline-derived CDR1 and CDR2 are LGHNA and YNFKEQ. CDR3 length: 15 residues. Trimming removed 0 bases from V and 6 bases from J, with 12 bases in between. The CDR3 protein is CASSQDIRVANTIYF. CDR3 nucleotides: TGTGCCAGCAGCCAAGACATCAGGGTAGCAAACACCATATATTTT.

The V call is TRBV28, the J call TRBJ2-3; weak D call: TRBD2 (7 bases). The CDR3 is made up of 16 amino acids. CDR1 and CDR2 (germline): MDHEN, SYDVKM. Between the trimmed V and J ends, which lost 5 bases and 2 bases, there was a span of 17 bases. CDR3 sequence: CASSTRTRGHTDTQYF. CDR3 DNA: TGTGCCAGCAGTACCCGAACGCGGGGGCACACAGATACGCAGTATTTT.

The rearrangement joins TRBV10-3 to TRBJ2-5; 7 nucleotides line up with TRBD1. Germline CDR1 is ENHRY and CDR2 is SYGVKD. The CDR3 is 13 amino acids. V gave up 3 bases and J gave up 5 bases; unmatched junction bases: 3. CDR3 sequence: CAISDGRGETQYF. CDR3 nucleotide sequence: TGTGCCATCAGTGACGGCAGGGGGGAGACCCAGTACTTC.

The chain joins TRBV6-5 to TRBJ2-2; D perhaps matches TRBD1 (7 bases). CDR1 is MNHEY, CDR2 SVGAGI, per germline. This CDR3 region has 15 residues. V was cut by 4 bases and J by 5 bases, with 14 bases left in between. The CDR3 nucleotides read TGTGCCAGCAGTTGGAGGGACAGCCCGACCGGGGAGCTGTTTTTT. Its translation: CASSWRDSPTGELFF.

This clone counts as medium-sized. The genes are TRBV6-5 and TRBJ2-1, with 9 bases that match TRBD1. Germline trimming cut 7 bases from V and 6 bases from J; bases unmatched to any gene: 10. CDR3 length: 15 amino acids. The germline gives CDR1 MNHEY, CDR2 SVGAGI. The DNA for the CDR3 is TGTGCCAGCACCCGGGACAGGGAGGCGGCCAATGAGCAGTTCTTC. Amino acid sequence: CASTRDREAANEQFF.

The CDR3: CASSYSGLNNEQFF. CDR3 in DNA: TGTGCCAGCAGTTATAGCGGCCTAAACAATGAGCAGTTCTTC. The V gene is TRBV6-5, the J gene TRBJ2-1; tentative D call: TRBD2 (6 bases). Germline lookup yields CDR1 MNHEY and CDR2 SVGAGI. The CDR3 totals 14 residues. V dropped 3 bases and J dropped 5 bases, with 11 bases sitting between them.